This T cell receptor (beta chain) stems from a study of T-cell memory formation after mild COVID-19. Overall study: Most TCR clusters belonged to a single donor. Study observations and caveats: CD4+ contracting clones lay mainly in CM and EM, CD8+ ones in EMRA. Clones contracting day 15 to 85 were balanced CD4/CD8; later expanders leaned CD4+.

This clonotype was seen a few times. Its specificity is not known. UMIs and sample barcodes were carried by the TCR alpha and TCR beta cDNA libraries that 5'RACE produced using constant-segment primers. TCRdb analysed the 5' RACE reads with MiXCR anew, one entry per CDR3 protein. This sample has almost 550,000 distinct CDR3 sequences, with roughly 20% found just once. CDR1 and CDR2 from the germline V gene are SEHNR and FQNEAQ (reference sequence). The junction had 7 bases not matched to a gene; V was cut back by 1 base and J by 7 bases. The CDR3 totals 15 residues. The chain joins TRBV7-9 to TRBJ2-7, with 10 positions matching TRBD2. This TCR was sampled from an adult woman who had mild COVID-19 (a few samples of this study predate the infection). Cell type and time point are not known. Sequencing was carried out using PBMCs or a T cell subset sorted from them (not recorded which). The CDR3 DNA reads TGTGCCAGCAGCTTAGAAGCGGGGGGGCTCCCTGAGCAGTACTTC. Translated: CASSLEAGGLPEQYF.